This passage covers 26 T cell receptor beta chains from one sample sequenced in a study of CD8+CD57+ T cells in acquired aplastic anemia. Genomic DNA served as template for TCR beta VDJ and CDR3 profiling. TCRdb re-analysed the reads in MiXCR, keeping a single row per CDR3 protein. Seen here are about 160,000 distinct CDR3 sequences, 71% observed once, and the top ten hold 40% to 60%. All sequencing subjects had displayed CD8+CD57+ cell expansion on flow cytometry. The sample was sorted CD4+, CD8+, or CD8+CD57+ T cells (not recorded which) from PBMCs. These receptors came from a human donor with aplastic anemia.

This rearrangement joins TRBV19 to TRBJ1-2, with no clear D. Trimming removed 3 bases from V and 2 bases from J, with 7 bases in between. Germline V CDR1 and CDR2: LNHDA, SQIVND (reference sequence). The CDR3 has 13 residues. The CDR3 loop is CASSIRQNYGYTF. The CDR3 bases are TGTGCCAGTAGTATCAGGCAGAACTATGGCTACACCTTC.

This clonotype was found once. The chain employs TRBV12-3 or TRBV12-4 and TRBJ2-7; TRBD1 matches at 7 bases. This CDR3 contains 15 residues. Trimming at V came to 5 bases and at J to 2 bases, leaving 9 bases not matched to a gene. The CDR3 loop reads CASSPRDRTTYEQYF. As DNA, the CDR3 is TGTGCCAGCAGTCCCCGGGACAGAACAACCTACGAGCAGTACTTC.

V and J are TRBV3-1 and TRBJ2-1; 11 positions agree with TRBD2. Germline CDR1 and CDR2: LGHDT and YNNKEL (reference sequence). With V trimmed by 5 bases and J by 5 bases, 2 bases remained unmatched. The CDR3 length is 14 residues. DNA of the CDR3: TGTGCCAGCAGCGGACTAGCGGGCAACAATGAGCAGTTCTTC. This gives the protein CASSGLAGNNEQFF.

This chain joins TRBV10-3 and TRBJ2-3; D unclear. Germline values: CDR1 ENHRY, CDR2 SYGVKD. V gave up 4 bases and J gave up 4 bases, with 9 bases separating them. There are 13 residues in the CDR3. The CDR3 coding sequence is TGTGCCATCAGTGGCGCGTGGCCAGATACGCAGTATTTT. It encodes CAISGAWPDTQYF.

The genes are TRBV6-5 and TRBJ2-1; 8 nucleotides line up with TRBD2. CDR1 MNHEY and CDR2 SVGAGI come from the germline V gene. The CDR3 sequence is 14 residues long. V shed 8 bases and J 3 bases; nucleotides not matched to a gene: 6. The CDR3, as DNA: TGTGCCAGCTCGGGAGGGGAGGACTACAATGAGCAGTTCTTC. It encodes CASSGGEDYNEQFF.

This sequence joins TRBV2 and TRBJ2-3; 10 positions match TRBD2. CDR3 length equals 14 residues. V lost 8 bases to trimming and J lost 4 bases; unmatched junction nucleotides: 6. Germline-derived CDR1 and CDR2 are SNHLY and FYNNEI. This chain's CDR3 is CASLSGGASDTQYF. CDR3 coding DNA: TGTGCCAGCTTGAGCGGGGGGGCCTCAGATACGCAGTATTTT.

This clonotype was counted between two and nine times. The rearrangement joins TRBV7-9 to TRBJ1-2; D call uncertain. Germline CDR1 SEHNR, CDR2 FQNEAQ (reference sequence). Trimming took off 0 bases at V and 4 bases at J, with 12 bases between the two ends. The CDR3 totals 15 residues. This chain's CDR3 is CASSLAGSEFYGYTF. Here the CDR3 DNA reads TGTGCCAGCAGCTTAGCAGGGTCCGAATTCTATGGCTACACCTTC.

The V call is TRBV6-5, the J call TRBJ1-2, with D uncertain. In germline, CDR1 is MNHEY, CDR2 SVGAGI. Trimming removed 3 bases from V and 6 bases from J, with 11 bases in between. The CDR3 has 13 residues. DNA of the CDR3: TGTGCCAGCAGTTATCGAAGTTCCGATGGCTACACCTTC. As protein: CASSYRSSDGYTF.

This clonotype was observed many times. CDR3 in DNA: TGTGCCAGCAGTGTTGGGGGCGCAGGCTACGAGCAGTACGTC. This gives the protein CASSVGGAGYEQYV. The chain has TRBV6-1 and TRBJ2-7; D may be TRBD1 (6 bases). Trimming shortened V by 4 bases and J by 3 bases, and 13 bases separated the two germline ends. The CDR3 runs 14 residues. Germline V lookup: CDR1 MNHNS, CDR2 SASEGT.

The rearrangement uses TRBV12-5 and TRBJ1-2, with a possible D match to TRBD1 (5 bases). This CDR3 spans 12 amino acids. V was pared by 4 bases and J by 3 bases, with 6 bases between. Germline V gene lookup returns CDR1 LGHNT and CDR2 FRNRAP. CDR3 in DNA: TGTGCTAGTGGTTGGGGGTACTATGGCTACACCTTC. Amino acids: CASGWGYYGYTF.

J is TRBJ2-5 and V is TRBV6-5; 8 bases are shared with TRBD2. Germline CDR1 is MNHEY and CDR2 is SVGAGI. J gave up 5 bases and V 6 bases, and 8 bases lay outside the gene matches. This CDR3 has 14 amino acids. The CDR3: CASRISGVKETQYF. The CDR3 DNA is TGTGCCAGCAGAATTAGCGGGGTGAAGGAGACCCAGTACTTC.

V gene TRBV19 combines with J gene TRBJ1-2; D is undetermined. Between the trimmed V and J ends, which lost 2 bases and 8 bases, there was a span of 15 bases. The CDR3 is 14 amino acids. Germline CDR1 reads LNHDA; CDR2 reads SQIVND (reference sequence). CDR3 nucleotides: TGTGCCAGTAGTATACAAGGAGGTATGAGAGGCTACACCTTC. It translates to CASSIQGGMRGYTF.

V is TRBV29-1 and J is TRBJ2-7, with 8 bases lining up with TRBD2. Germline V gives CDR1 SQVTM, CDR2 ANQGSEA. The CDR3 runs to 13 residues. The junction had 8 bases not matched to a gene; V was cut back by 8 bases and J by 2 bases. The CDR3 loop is CSMVATSAYEQYF. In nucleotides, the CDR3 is TGCAGCATGGTAGCGACTAGCGCCTACGAGCAGTACTTC.

The CDR3 region has the DNA TGCAGTGCTAGAGAAGACAGGGGAATAGGCTACACCTTC. This encodes CSAREDRGIGYTF. The chain carries TRBV20-1 and TRBJ1-2; the match to TRBD1 covers 8 bases. The CDR3 is 13 residues long. The V gene end was trimmed by 0 bases and the J gene end by 8 bases; junction bases not matched to a gene: 5. Per germline, CDR1 DFQATT and CDR2 SNEGSKA (reference sequence).

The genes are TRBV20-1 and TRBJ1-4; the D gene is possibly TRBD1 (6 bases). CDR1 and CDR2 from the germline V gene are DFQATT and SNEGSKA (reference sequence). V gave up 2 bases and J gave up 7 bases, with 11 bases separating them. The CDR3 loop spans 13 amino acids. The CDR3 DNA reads TGCAGTGCTAGACCCTCGGGGGCTGAAAAACTGTTTTTT. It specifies CSARPSGAEKLFF.

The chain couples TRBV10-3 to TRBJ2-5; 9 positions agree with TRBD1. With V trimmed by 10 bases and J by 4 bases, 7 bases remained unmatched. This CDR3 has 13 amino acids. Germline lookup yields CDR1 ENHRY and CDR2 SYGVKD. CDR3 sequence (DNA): TGTGCCACCGGGACAGGGAGGGGAGAGACCCAGTACTTC. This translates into CATGTGRGETQYF.

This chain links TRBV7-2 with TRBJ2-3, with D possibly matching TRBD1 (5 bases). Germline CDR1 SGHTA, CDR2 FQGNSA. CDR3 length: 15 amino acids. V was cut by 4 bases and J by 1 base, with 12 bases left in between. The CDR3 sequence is CASSSQGDGTDTQYF. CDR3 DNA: TGTGCCAGCAGCTCCCAGGGCGACGGCACAGATACGCAGTATTTT.

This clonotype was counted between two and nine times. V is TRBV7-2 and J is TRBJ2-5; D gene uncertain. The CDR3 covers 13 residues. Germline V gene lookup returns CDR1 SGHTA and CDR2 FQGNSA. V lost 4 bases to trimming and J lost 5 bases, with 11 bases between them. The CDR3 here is CASSSPAQETQYF. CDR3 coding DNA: TGTGCCAGCAGCTCCCCTGCACAGGAGACCCAGTACTTC.

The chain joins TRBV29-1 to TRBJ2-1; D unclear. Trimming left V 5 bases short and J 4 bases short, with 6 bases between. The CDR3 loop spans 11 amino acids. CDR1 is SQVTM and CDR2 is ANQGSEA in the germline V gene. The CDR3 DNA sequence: TGCAGCGTTCGGCTATACAATGAGCAGTTCTTC. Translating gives CSVRLYNEQFF.

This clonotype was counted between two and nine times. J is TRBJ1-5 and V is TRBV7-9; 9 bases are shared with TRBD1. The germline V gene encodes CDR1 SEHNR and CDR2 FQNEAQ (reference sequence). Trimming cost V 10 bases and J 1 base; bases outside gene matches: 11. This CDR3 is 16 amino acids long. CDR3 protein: CATLESTGGSNQPQHF. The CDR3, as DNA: TGTGCCACACTCGAATCGACAGGGGGGAGCAATCAGCCCCAGCATTTT. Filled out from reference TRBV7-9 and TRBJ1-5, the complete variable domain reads DTGVSQNPRHKITKRGQNVTFRCDPISEHNRLYWYRQTLGQGPEFLTYFQNEAQLEKSRLLSDRFSAERPKGSFSTLEIQRTEQGDSAMYLCATLESTGGSNQPQHFGDGTRLSIL.

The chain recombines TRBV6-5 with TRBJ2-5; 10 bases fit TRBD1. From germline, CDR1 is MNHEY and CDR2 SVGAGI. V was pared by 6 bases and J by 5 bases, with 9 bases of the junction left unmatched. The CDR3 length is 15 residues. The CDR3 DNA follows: TGTGCCAGCAGCCACCGGGGGACAGGGGACGAGACCCAGTACTTC. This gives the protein CASSHRGTGDETQYF.

The CDR3 coding sequence is TGTGCCAGTAGTATAGTAGGGCTGAGGGGGGAGCTGTTTTTT. It encodes CASSIVGLRGELFF. The genes are TRBV19 and TRBJ2-2; D gene uncertain. The CDR3 loop spans 14 amino acids. Looked up from germline, CDR1 is LNHDA and CDR2 is SQIVND (reference sequence). Trimming took 1 base from V and 8 from J, leaving 11 bases between them.

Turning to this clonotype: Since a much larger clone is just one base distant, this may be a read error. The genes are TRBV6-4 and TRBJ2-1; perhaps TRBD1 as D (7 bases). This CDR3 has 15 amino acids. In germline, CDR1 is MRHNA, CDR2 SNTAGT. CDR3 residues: CAGSDMAGGMTEQFF. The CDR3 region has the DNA TGTGCCGGCAGTGACATGGCAGGGGGGATGACTGAGCAGTTCTTC.

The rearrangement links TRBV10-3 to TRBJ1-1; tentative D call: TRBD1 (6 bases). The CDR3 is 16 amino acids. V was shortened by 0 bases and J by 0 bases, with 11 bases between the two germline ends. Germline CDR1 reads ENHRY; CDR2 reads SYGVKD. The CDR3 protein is CAISESRTAMNTEAFF. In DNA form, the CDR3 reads TGTGCCATCAGTGAGTCGAGGACAGCAATGAACACTGAAGCTTTCTTT.

CDR3 nucleotides: TGCAGCGTACGGTGGGAGACCCAGTACTTC. Encoded protein: CSVRWETQYF. The V gene is TRBV29-1, the J gene TRBJ2-5; the D is unclear. This CDR3 is built from 10 residues. Trimming cost V 6 bases and J 5 bases, with 7 bases left between them. Looked up from germline, CDR1 is SQVTM and CDR2 is ANQGSEA.

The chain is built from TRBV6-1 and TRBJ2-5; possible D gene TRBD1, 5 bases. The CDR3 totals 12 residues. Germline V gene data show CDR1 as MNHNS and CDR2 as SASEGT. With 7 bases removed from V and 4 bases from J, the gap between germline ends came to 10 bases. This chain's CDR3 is CASTGQRETQYF. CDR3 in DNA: TGTGCCAGCACAGGGCAGAGAGAGACCCAGTACTTC.